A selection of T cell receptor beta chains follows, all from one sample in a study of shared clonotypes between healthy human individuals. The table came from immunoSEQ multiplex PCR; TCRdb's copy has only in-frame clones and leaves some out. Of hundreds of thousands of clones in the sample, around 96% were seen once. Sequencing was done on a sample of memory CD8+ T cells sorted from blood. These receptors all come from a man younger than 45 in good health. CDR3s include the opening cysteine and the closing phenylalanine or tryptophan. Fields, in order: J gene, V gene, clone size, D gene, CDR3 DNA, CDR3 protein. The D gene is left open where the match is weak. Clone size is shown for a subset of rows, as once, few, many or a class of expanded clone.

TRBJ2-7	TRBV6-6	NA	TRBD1	TGTGCCAGCAGTTATGGACAGGGGAGTGTCTACGAGCAGTACTTC	CASSYGQGSVYEQYF
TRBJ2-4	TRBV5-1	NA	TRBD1	TGCGCCAGCAGCTTGGAGACAGGGACCAAAAACATTCAGTACTTC	CASSLETGTKNIQYF
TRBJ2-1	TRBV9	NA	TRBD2	TGTGCCAGCAGCGCGGGACTAGGTGATGAGCAGTTCTTC	CASSAGLGDEQFF
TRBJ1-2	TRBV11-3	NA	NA	TGTGCCAGCAGCTTAAGGCGAATTAACTATGGCTACACCTTC	CASSLRRINYGYTF
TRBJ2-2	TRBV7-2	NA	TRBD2	TGTGCCAGCAGCCCTCGGACTAGCGGGGACCTGAACACCGGGGAGCTGTTTTTT	CASSPRTSGDLNTGELFF
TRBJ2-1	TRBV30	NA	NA	TGTGCCTGGAGGCGGCACAATGAGCAGTTCTTC	CAWRRHNEQFF
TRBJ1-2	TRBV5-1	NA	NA	TGCGCCAGCAGCTTGTCCGGGAGCCTTAACTATGGCTACACCTTC	CASSLSGSLNYGYTF
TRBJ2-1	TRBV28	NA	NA	TGTGCCAGCAGTGTGCTCGGACAGAACAATGAGCAGTTCTTC	CASSVLGQNNEQFF
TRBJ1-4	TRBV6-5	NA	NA	TGTGCCAGCAGTTACCAGGCAACTAATGAAAAACTGTTTTTT	CASSYQATNEKLFF
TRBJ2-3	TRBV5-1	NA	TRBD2	TGCGCCAGCAGCTTGGCTAGCGGGAATTTCCTCACAGATACGCAGTATTTT	CASSLASGNFLTDTQYF
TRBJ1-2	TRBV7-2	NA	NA	TGTGCCAGCAGCTTAGGACAGGATTATGGCTACACCTTC	CASSLGQDYGYTF
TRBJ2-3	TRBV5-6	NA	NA	TGTGCCAGCAGCGCTAGCACAGATACGCAGTATTTT	CASSASTDTQYF
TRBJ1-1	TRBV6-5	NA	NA	TGTGCCAGCAAAGTTCGAGGGAGCACTGAAGCTTTCTTT	CASKVRGSTEAFF
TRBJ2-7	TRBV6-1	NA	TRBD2	TGTGCCAGCGGCCCCAGCGGGGCAAAGTCCTACGAGCAGTACTTC	CASGPSGAKSYEQYF
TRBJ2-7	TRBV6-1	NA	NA	TGTGCCAGCAGTGAATGGACCTACGAGCAGTACTTC	CASSEWTYEQYF
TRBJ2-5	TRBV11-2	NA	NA	TGTGCCAGCAGCTTACGCGAGACCCAGTACTTC	CASSLRETQYF
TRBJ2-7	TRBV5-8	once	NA	TGTGCCAGCAGTCCCGCCGGGACTCACGAGCAGTACTTC	CASSPAGTHEQYF